This is a list of T cell receptor beta chains from one sample in a study of T cell repertoires in cytomegalovirus infection. TCRdb reanalysed the reads using MiXCR and keeps one entry per CDR3 protein. The data show about 920,000 distinct CDR3 sequences, roughly 30% seen once. No antigen is known for these receptors. Specimen: cultured CD8+ T cells from PBMCs, collected from culture after CMV antigen stimulation. The receptors shown here come from a human donor in good health (CMV status not recorded). Some clones in this sample may be carry-over from other donors' samples. The CDR3 runs from the conserved cysteine through the conserved F or W. A D gene is named only where the DNA matches it firmly. Only some rows state a clone size, as once, few, many or a class for expanded clones.

J gene: TRBJ2-7; D gene: TRBD2; V gene: TRBV6-5; clone size: NA; CDR3 protein: CASSYTSAYEQYF; CDR3 DNA: TGTGCCAGCAGTTATACTAGCGCCTACGAGCAGTACTTC
J gene: TRBJ2-3; D gene: TRBD1; V gene: TRBV7-6; clone size: few; CDR3 protein: CASSGRQGAEDTQYF; CDR3 DNA: TGTGCCAGCAGCGGGAGACAGGGGGCGGAAGATACGCAGTATTTT
J gene: TRBJ1-5; D gene: NA; V gene: TRBV15; clone size: NA; CDR3 protein: CATSPTGYANQPQHF; CDR3 DNA: TGTGCCACCAGTCCGACGGGTTACGCCAATCAGCCCCAGCATTTT
J gene: TRBJ2-3; D gene: NA; V gene: TRBV27; clone size: NA; CDR3 protein: CASSPTPRPTDTQYF; CDR3 DNA: TGTGCCAGCAGTCCGACACCCAGACCCACAGATACGCAGTATTTT
J gene: TRBJ2-5; D gene: NA; V gene: TRBV6-6; clone size: NA; CDR3 protein: CASSYSLWGETQYF; CDR3 DNA: TGTGCCAGCAGTTACTCGCTGTGGGGGGAGACCCAGTACTTC
J gene: TRBJ1-2; D gene: NA; V gene: TRBV9; clone size: NA; CDR3 protein: CASSVETGPAGGYTF; CDR3 DNA: TGTGCCAGCAGCGTAGAGACAGGCCCAGCGGGCGGCTACACCTTC
J gene: TRBJ1-2; D gene: NA; V gene: TRBV15; clone size: few; CDR3 protein: CATSSGGSYGYTF; CDR3 DNA: TGTGCCACCAGCAGTGGGGGTAGCTATGGCTACACCTTC
J gene: TRBJ2-2; D gene: TRBD1; V gene: TRBV7-8; clone size: many; CDR3 protein: CASSFRGPHTGELFF; CDR3 DNA: TGTGCCAGCAGCTTTAGGGGGCCGCACACCGGGGAGCTGTTTTTT
J gene: TRBJ2-3; D gene: NA; V gene: TRBV29-1; clone size: NA; CDR3 protein: CSVGEGKVQADTQYF; CDR3 DNA: TGCAGCGTTGGTGAAGGGAAGGTGCAGGCAGATACGCAGTATTTT
J gene: TRBJ2-3; D gene: TRBD2; V gene: TRBV28; clone size: NA; CDR3 protein: CASSSLLAGGYTDTQYF; CDR3 DNA: TGTGCCAGCAGTTCTCTACTAGCGGGGGGTTACACAGATACGCAGTATTTT
J gene: TRBJ2-5; D gene: NA; V gene: TRBV18; clone size: once; CDR3 protein: CASSPSGRDQETQYF; CDR3 DNA: TGTGCCAGCTCACCGAGCGGCAGGGACCAAGAGACCCAGTACTTC
J gene: TRBJ2-1; D gene: TRBD1; V gene: TRBV20-1; clone size: few; CDR3 protein: CSARDRGRSYNEQFF; CDR3 DNA: TGCAGTGCTAGAGACAGGGGGCGTTCCTACAATGAGCAGTTCTTC
J gene: TRBJ1-1; D gene: NA; V gene: TRBV7-8; clone size: NA; CDR3 protein: CASSENRAANTEAFF; CDR3 DNA: TGTGCCAGCAGCGAAAACAGGGCGGCGAACACTGAAGCTTTCTTT
J gene: TRBJ1-2; D gene: NA; V gene: TRBV6-5; clone size: NA; CDR3 protein: CASSLSGHLDYTF; CDR3 DNA: TGTGCCAGCAGTCTCTCGGGACACCTCGACTACACCTTC
J gene: TRBJ2-1; D gene: TRBD1; V gene: TRBV28; clone size: few; CDR3 protein: CASSFPGQEDNEQFF; CDR3 DNA: TGTGCCAGCAGTTTCCCCGGACAGGAAGACAATGAGCAGTTCTTC
J gene: TRBJ1-5; D gene: NA; V gene: TRBV19; clone size: few; CDR3 protein: CASTKGRGDSNQPQHF; CDR3 DNA: TGTGCCAGTACTAAAGGGAGGGGGGATAGCAATCAGCCCCAGCATTTT
J gene: TRBJ2-5; D gene: TRBD2; V gene: TRBV5-5; clone size: NA; CDR3 protein: CASSFERGGRETQYF; CDR3 DNA: TGTGCCAGCAGCTTCGAGCGGGGGGGCCGGGAGACCCAGTACTTC
J gene: TRBJ1-1; D gene: NA; V gene: TRBV6-2/TRBV6-3; clone size: NA; CDR3 protein: CASRAGQLSAFF; CDR3 DNA: TGTGCCAGCAGGGCCGGGCAGCTTTCAGCTTTCTTT
J gene: TRBJ2-7; D gene: NA; V gene: TRBV27; clone size: NA; CDR3 protein: CASSLGHGGRHEQYF; CDR3 DNA: TGTGCCAGCAGTTTGGGGCATGGGGGGCGTCACGAGCAGTACTTC
J gene: TRBJ1-3; D gene: NA; V gene: TRBV2; clone size: few; CDR3 protein: CASKVRSDSGNTIYF; CDR3 DNA: TGTGCCAGCAAGGTTCGCTCAGATTCTGGAAACACCATATATTTT
J gene: TRBJ1-2; D gene: TRBD1; V gene: TRBV28; clone size: NA; CDR3 protein: CASSLRGPSSINYGYTF; CDR3 DNA: TGTGCCAGCAGTTTAAGGGGGCCCTCTTCTATTAACTATGGCTACACCTTC
J gene: TRBJ2-7; D gene: NA; V gene: TRBV19; clone size: NA; CDR3 protein: CASSIGAVWGEQYF; CDR3 DNA: TGTGCCAGTAGTATCGGAGCGGTTTGGGGAGAGCAGTACTTC
J gene: TRBJ2-3; D gene: TRBD2; V gene: TRBV4-1; clone size: NA; CDR3 protein: CASSQGSGGTFTDTQCF; CDR3 DNA: TGCGCCAGCAGCCAAGGAAGCGGGGGGACCTTCACAGATACGCAGTGTTTT
J gene: TRBJ1-1; D gene: NA; V gene: TRBV14; clone size: once; CDR3 protein: CASSQVGFDEAFF; CDR3 DNA: TGTGCCAGCAGCCAAGTCGGGTTCGATGAAGCTTTCTTT
J gene: TRBJ2-7; D gene: NA; V gene: TRBV7-2; clone size: few; CDR3 protein: CASSLDGRDEQYF; CDR3 DNA: TGTGCCAGCAGCTTAGATGGTCGCGACGAGCAGTACTTC
J gene: TRBJ1-2; D gene: NA; V gene: TRBV6-1; clone size: few; CDR3 protein: CASSPDGQFYGYTF; CDR3 DNA: TGTGCCAGCAGTCCCGATGGGCAGTTCTATGGCTACACCTTC
J gene: TRBJ1-5; D gene: NA; V gene: TRBV19; clone size: few; CDR3 protein: CASSIRGRVDQPQHF; CDR3 DNA: TGTGCCAGTAGTATTCGGGGGCGCGTAGATCAGCCCCAGCATTTT
J gene: TRBJ2-1; D gene: NA; V gene: TRBV7-3; clone size: few; CDR3 protein: CASSPIGGEQFF; CDR3 DNA: TGTGCCAGCAGCCCTATAGGGGGTGAGCAGTTCTTC
J gene: TRBJ1-4; D gene: NA; V gene: TRBV20-1; clone size: few; CDR3 protein: CSARDDWGAGEKLFF; CDR3 DNA: TGCAGTGCTAGAGATGATTGGGGCGCGGGCGAAAAACTGTTTTTT
J gene: TRBJ1-5; D gene: TRBD1; V gene: TRBV24-1; clone size: NA; CDR3 protein: CATSDGDRANQPQHF; CDR3 DNA: TGTGCCACCAGTGATGGGGACAGGGCAAATCAGCCCCAGCATTTT
J gene: TRBJ2-3; D gene: TRBD2; V gene: TRBV9; clone size: few; CDR3 protein: CASSVYSGGATDTQYF; CDR3 DNA: TGTGCCAGCAGCGTTTATAGCGGGGGGGCCACAGATACGCAGTATTTT
J gene: TRBJ1-6; D gene: NA; V gene: TRBV27; clone size: many; CDR3 protein: CASSFSGFNSPLHF; CDR3 DNA: TGTGCCAGCAGTTTTTCAGGGTTTAATTCACCCCTCCACTTT
J gene: TRBJ1-2; D gene: NA; V gene: TRBV2; clone size: NA; CDR3 protein: CASSGFRNYGYTF; CDR3 DNA: TGTGCCAGCAGTGGTTTCAGAAACTATGGCTACACCTTC
J gene: TRBJ2-3; D gene: NA; V gene: TRBV7-7; clone size: NA; CDR3 protein: CASSLAYFGDTQYF; CDR3 DNA: TGTGCTAGCAGCTTAGCCTATTTTGGAGATACGCAGTATTTT
J gene: TRBJ1-1; D gene: NA; V gene: TRBV10-3; clone size: few; CDR3 protein: CAISDPDSGTEAFF; CDR3 DNA: TGTGCCATCAGTGACCCGGACAGCGGGACTGAAGCTTTCTTT
J gene: TRBJ2-5; D gene: TRBD2; V gene: TRBV6-1; clone size: few; CDR3 protein: CASRDRGSQETQYF; CDR3 DNA: TGTGCCAGCAGGGATCGCGGGAGTCAAGAGACCCAGTACTTC
J gene: TRBJ1-6; D gene: NA; V gene: TRBV9; clone size: few; CDR3 protein: CASSPWLGTEKNSPLHF; CDR3 DNA: TGTGCCAGCAGCCCCTGGTTAGGGACTGAGAAAAATTCACCCCTCCACTTT
J gene: TRBJ1-2; D gene: NA; V gene: TRBV7-2; clone size: few; CDR3 protein: CASSLTRGYTF; CDR3 DNA: TGTGCCAGCAGCCTTACACGGGGCTACACCTTC
J gene: TRBJ1-1; D gene: NA; V gene: TRBV6-1; clone size: NA; CDR3 protein: CASRQAGGEAFF; CDR3 DNA: TGTGCCAGCAGGCAAGCCGGGGGTGAAGCTTTCTTT
J gene: TRBJ1-1; D gene: NA; V gene: TRBV6-5; clone size: once; CDR3 protein: CASSYSERGNTEAFF; CDR3 DNA: TGTGCCAGCAGTTACTCCGAAAGGGGGAATACTGAAGCTTTCTTT
J gene: TRBJ2-1; D gene: NA; V gene: TRBV15; clone size: NA; CDR3 protein: CATSTVYNSYNEQFF; CDR3 DNA: TGTGCCACCAGCACAGTCTACAACTCCTACAATGAGCAGTTCTTC
J gene: TRBJ1-4; D gene: NA; V gene: TRBV7-2; clone size: NA; CDR3 protein: CASSVGGGGGEKLFF; CDR3 DNA: TGTGCCAGCAGCGTCGGTGGGGGAGGAGGGGAAAAACTGTTTTTT